This note documents a single T cell receptor (beta chain) sequence. Its antigen is still unknown. The data are from a study of cytomegalovirus exposure and HLA in healthy donors. The PCR ran on 60 Vbeta and 13 Jbeta primers. Produced via immunoSEQ multiplex PCR; TCRdb's table is partial and in-frame only. The top ten clones hold less than 15% of a sample with some 100,000 clones, around 74% of them seen once. The CDR3 loop spans 14 amino acids. The germline V gene encodes CDR1 MNHEY and CDR2 SVGAGI. Trimming at V came to 6 bases and at J to 0 bases, leaving 4 bases not matched to a gene. Study-wide findings and caveats: Most subjects' HLA-A and HLA-B alleles were reportedly predicted from TCR beta sequences. An analysis that came later showed most CMV-associated TCR beta chains appearing HLA-restricted. Earlier analysis looked at TCR beta V segments, and most were productive about 87% or about 30% of the time.

V and J are TRBV6-5 and TRBJ2-7; 8 bases match TRBD1. The sample was PBMCs. The source of this sequence is a male donor in good health and CMV-seropositive. The CDR3 bases are TGTGCCAGCAGGAGGACAGGGAGCTCCTACGAGCAGTACTTC. Translation gives CASRRTGSSYEQYF.